Listed below are T cell receptor beta chains from one sample, sequenced in a study of patients and donors after allogeneic stem cell transplantation. TCRdb processed the RT-PCR reads anew with MiXCR; each CDR3 protein has one entry. The sample gives a few hundred thousand distinct CDR3 sequences, roughly 14% of which show up once; around 10% is in the top ten. The sequenced sample consisted of blood, either unsorted or a sorted T cell fraction (not recorded which). The source of these receptors is a human donor who was either an allogeneic HSCT recipient or a stem cell or donor lymphocyte infusion donor (not recorded which). It is not recorded whose cells these are; they may come from a transplant donor. Both conserved end residues are part of each CDR3.

CDR3aa: CSVEAAANEKLFF
v_gene: TRBV29-1
len: 13

CDR3aa: CASSLNAEDSPLHF
v_gene: TRBV12-3/TRBV12-4
len: 14

CDR3aa: CASSFGGGRNEAFF
v_gene: TRBV12-3/TRBV12-4
len: 14

CDR3aa: CASSSRDFWGPNYGYTF
v_gene: TRBV12-3/TRBV12-4
len: 17

CDR3aa: CASSPGLAGEGGELFF
v_gene: TRBV4-2
len: 16

CDR3aa: CAWSGLYQETQYF
v_gene: TRBV30
len: 13

CDR3aa: CASRGTAFNSPLHF
v_gene: TRBV2
len: 14

CDR3aa: CASSLEGRGNTIYF
v_gene: TRBV7-8
len: 14

CDR3aa: CASSPQILGDQPQHF
v_gene: TRBV7-8
len: 15

CDR3aa: CASSNRDRGAGTEAFF
v_gene: TRBV7-2
len: 16

CDR3aa: CATSDPIGREQFF
v_gene: TRBV24-1
len: 13

CDR3aa: CSVEVGEGYGYTF
v_gene: TRBV29-1
len: 13

CDR3aa: CASSQRTPSHEQYF
v_gene: TRBV3-1
len: 14

CDR3aa: CASSYDLGLEEQYF
v_gene: TRBV6-5
len: 14

CDR3aa: CASSLTYTQYF
v_gene: TRBV7-2
len: 11

CDR3aa: CASSIGGLPSGANVLTF
v_gene: TRBV19
len: 17

CDR3aa: CASSLLSTSTDTQYF
v_gene: TRBV7-2
len: 15

CDR3aa: CATSETTAEVFF
v_gene: TRBV24-1
len: 12

CDR3aa: CSASTSGLATDTQYF
v_gene: TRBV20-1
len: 15

CDR3aa: CASSPGDRAGETQYF
v_gene: TRBV12-3/TRBV12-4
len: 15

CDR3aa: CASSPAGTSQETQYF
v_gene: TRBV7-3
len: 15

CDR3aa: CSVEEYGYTF
v_gene: TRBV29-1
len: 10

CDR3aa: CAWIAGANYGYTF
v_gene: TRBV30
len: 13

CDR3aa: CASSPTVWGGELFF
v_gene: TRBV7-3
len: 14